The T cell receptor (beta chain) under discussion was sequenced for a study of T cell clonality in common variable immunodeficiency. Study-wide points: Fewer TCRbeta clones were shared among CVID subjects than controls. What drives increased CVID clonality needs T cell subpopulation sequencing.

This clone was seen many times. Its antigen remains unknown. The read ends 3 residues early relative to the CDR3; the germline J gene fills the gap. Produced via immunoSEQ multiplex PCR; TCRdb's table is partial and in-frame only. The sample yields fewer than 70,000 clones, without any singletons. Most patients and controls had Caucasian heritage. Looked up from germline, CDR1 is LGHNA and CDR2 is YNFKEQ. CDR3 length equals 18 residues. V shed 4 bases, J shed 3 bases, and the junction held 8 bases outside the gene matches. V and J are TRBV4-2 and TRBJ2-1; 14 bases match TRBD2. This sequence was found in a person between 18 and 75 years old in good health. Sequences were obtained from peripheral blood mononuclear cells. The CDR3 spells CASSPTSGRASNYNEQFF. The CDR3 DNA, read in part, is TGTGCCAGCAGCCCGACTAGCGGGAGGGCCTCGAACTACAATGAG.